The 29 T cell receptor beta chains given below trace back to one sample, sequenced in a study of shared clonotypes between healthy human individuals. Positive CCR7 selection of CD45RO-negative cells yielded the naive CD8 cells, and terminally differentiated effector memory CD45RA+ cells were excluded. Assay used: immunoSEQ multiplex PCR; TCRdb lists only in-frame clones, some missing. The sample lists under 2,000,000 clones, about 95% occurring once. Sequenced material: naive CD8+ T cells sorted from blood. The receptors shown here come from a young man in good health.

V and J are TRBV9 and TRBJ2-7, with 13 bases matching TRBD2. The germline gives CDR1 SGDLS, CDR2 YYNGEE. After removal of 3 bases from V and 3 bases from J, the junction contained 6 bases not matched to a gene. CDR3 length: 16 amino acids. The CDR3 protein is CASSGGGTSGIYEQYF. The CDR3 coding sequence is TGTGCCAGCAGCGGAGGGGGGACTAGCGGGATCTACGAGCAGTACTTC. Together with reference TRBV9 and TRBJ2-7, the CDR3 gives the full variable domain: DSGVTQTPKHLITATGQRVTLRCSPRSGDLSVYWYQQSLDQGLQFLIQYYNGEERAKGNILERFSAQQFPDLHSELNLSSLELGDSALYFCASSGGGTSGIYEQYFGPGTRLTVT.

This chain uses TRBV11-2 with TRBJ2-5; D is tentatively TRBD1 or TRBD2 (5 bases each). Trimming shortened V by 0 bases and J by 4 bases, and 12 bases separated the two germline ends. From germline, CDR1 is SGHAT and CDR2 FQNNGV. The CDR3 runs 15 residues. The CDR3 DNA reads TGTGCCAGCAGCTTAGATCTAGGGGAGATAGAGACCCAGTACTTC. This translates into CASSLDLGEIETQYF.

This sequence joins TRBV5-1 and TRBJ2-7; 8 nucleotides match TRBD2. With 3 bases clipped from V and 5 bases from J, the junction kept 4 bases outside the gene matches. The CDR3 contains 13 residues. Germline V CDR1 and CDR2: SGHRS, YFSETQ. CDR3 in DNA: TGCGCCAGCAGCTGGACTAGCCGCGACGAGCAGTACTTC. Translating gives CASSWTSRDEQYF. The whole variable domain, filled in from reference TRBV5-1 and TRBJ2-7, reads KAGVTQTPRYLIKTRGQQVTLSCSPISGHRSVSWYQQTPGQGLQFLFEYFSETQRNKGNFPGRFSGRQFSNSRSEMNVSTLELGDSALYLCASSWTSRDEQYFGPGTRLTVT.

Here the CDR3 reads CASSSPRQGAYVNTEAFF. The CDR3 region has the DNA TGTGCCAGCAGTTCTCCCCGACAGGGGGCTTATGTGAACACTGAAGCTTTCTTT. The chain is built from TRBV28 and TRBJ1-1; 10 bases align to TRBD1. This CDR3 region has 18 residues. Germline CDR1 and CDR2: MDHEN and SYDVKM. With V trimmed by 4 bases and J by 0 bases, 11 bases remained unmatched.

The CDR3 protein is CASSPDRANYGYTF. CDR3 nucleotides: TGTGCCAGCAGTCCGGACAGAGCTAACTATGGCTACACCTTC. This chain links TRBV27 with TRBJ1-2, with D tentatively TRBD1 (6 bases). Trimming left V 5 bases short and J 0 bases short, with 10 bases between. CDR1 is MNHEY and CDR2 is SMNVEV in the germline V gene (reference sequence). This CDR3 spans 14 amino acids.

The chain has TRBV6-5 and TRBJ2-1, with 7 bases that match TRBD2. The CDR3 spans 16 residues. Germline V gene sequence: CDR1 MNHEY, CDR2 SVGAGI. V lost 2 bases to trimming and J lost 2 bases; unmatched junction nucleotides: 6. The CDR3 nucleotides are TGTGCCAGCAGTTACCTAGCGGAGGGGACCTACAATGAGCAGTTCTTC. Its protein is CASSYLAEGTYNEQFF.

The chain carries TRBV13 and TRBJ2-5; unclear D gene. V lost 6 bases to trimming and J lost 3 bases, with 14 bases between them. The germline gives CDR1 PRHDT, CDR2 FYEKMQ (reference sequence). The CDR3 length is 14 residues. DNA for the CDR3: TGTGCCAGCAGTTTCCCGTCCCGAGAAGAGACCCAGTACTTC. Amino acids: CASSFPSREETQYF.

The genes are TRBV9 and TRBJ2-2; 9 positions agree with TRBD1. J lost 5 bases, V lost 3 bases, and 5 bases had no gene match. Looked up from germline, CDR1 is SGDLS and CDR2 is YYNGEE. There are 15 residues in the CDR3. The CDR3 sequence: CASSATGGGTGELFF. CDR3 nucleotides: TGTGCCAGCAGCGCCACAGGGGGCGGAACCGGGGAGCTGTTTTTT.

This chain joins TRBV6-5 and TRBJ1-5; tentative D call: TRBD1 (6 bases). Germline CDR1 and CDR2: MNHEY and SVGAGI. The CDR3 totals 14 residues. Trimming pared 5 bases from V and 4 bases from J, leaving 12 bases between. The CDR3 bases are TGTGCCAGCAGTAATACAGGGAGGAATCAGCCCCAGCATTTT. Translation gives CASSNTGRNQPQHF.

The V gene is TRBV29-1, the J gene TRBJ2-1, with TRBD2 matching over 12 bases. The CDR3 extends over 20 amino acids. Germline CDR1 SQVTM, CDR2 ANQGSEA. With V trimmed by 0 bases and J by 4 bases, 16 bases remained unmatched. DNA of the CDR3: TGCAGCGTTGAAGATGGTGGACTAGCGGGATTCTCTGGGGTATACAATGAGCAGTTCTTC. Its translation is CSVEDGGLAGFSGVYNEQFF.

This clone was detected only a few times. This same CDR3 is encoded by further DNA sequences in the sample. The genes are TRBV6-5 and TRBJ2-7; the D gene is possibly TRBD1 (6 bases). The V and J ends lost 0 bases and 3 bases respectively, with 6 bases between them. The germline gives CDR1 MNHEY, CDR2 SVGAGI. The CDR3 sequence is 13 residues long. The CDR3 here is CASSYSDSYEQYF. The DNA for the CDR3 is TGTGCCAGCAGTTACTCGGACAGCTACGAGCAGTACTTC.

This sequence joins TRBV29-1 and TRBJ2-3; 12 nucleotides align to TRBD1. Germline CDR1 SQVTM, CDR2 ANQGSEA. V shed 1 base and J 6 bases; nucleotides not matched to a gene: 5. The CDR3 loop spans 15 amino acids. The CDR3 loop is CSVEVGTGGVDTQYF. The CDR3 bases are TGCAGCGTTGAAGTGGGGACAGGGGGCGTTGATACGCAGTATTTT.

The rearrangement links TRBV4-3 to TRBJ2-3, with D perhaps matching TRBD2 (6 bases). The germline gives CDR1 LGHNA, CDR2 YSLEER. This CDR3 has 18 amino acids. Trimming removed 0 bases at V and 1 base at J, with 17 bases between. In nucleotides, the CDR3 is TGCGCCAGCAGCCAAGATCTCCGGGGGAGTGTCGGCACAGATACGCAGTATTTT. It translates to CASSQDLRGSVGTDTQYF.

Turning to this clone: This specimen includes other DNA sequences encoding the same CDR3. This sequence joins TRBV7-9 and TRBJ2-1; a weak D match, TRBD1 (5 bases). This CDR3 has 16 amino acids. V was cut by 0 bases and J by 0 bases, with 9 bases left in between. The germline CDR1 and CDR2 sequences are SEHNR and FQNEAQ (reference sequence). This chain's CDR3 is CASSLAGTGSYNEQFF. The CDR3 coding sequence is TGTGCCAGCAGCTTAGCGGGTACAGGCTCCTACAATGAGCAGTTCTTC.

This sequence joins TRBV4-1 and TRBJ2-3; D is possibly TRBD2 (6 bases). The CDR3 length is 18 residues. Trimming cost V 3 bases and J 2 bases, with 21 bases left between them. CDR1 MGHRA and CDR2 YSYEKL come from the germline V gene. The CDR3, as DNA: TGCGCCAGCAGCCATGCCTGGGGGGAGCGAGAACCCACAGATACGCAGTATTTT. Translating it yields CASSHAWGEREPTDTQYF.

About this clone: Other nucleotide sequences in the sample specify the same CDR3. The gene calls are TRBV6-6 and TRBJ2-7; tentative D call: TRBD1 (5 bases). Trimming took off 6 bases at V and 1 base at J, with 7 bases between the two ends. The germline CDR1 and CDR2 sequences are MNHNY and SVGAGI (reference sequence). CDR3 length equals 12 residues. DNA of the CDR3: TGTGCCAGCAGCCAGGGTTCCTACGAGCAGTACTTC. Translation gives CASSQGSYEQYF.

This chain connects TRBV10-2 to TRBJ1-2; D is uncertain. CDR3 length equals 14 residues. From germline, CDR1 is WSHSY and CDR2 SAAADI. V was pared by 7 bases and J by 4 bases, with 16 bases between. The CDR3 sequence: CASTGRAISYGYTF. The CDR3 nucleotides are TGCGCCAGCACAGGAAGGGCCATAAGCTATGGCTACACCTTC.

The CDR3 spells CASSSEGMSGLYYEQYF. CDR3 bases: TGTGCCAGCAGCTCCGAGGGAATGAGCGGTTTATACTACGAGCAGTACTTC. This chain joins TRBV7-2 and TRBJ2-7, with a possible D match to TRBD2 (5 bases). CDR3 length: 17 amino acids. Germline lookup yields CDR1 SGHTA and CDR2 FQGNSA. The V end lost 4 bases, the J end lost 3 bases, and 22 bases lay between the germline ends.

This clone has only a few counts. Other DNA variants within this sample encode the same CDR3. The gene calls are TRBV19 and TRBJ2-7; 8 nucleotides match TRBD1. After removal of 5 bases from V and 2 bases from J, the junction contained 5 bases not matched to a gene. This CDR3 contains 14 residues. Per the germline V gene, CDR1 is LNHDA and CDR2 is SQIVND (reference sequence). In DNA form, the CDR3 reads TGTGCCAGTAGTGCCGGGACAGGTACCTACGAGCAGTACTTC. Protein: CASSAGTGTYEQYF.

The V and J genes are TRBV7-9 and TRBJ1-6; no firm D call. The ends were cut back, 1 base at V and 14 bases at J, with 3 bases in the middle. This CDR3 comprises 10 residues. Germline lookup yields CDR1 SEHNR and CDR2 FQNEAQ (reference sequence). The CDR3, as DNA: TGTGCCAGCAGCTTAGAAGCCCTCCACTTT. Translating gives CASSLEALHF.

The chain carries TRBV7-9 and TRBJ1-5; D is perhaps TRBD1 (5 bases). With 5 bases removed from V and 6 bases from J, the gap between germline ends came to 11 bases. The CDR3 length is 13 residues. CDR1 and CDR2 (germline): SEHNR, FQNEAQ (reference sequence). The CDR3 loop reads CASSQGEPQPQHF. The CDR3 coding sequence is TGTGCCAGCAGCCAAGGGGAACCTCAGCCCCAGCATTTT. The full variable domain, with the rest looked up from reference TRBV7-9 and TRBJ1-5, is DTGVSQNPRHKITKRGQNVTFRCDPISEHNRLYWYRQTLGQGPEFLTYFQNEAQLEKSRLLSDRFSAERPKGSFSTLEIQRTEQGDSAMYLCASSQGEPQPQHFGDGTRLSIL.

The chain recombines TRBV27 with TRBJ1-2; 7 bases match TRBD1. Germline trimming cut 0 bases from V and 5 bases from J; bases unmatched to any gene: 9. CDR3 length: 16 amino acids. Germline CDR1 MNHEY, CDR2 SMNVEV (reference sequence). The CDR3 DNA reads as TGTGCCAGCAGTTTATCGAGGGGGACAGTTTGGTATGGCTACACCTTC. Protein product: CASSLSRGTVWYGYTF.

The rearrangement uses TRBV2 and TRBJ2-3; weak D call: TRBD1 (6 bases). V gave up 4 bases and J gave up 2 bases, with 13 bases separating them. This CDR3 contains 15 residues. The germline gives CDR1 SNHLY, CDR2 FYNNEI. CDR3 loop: CASSGGQINTDTQYF. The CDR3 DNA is TGTGCCAGCAGTGGAGGACAGATAAACACAGATACGCAGTATTTT.

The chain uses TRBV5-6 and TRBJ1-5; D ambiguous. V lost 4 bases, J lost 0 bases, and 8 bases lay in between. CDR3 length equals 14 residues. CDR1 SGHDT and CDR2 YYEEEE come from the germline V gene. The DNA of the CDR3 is TGTGCCAGCAGCCCCGGTGGTAGCAATCAGCCCCAGCATTTT. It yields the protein CASSPGGSNQPQHF.

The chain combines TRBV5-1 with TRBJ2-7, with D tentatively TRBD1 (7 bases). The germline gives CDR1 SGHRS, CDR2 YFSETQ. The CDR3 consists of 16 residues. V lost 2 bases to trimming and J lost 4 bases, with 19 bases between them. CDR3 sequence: CASSFGRGQSEYEQYF. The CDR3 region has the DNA TGCGCCAGCAGCTTCGGGCGGGGACAGAGTGAGTACGAGCAGTACTTC. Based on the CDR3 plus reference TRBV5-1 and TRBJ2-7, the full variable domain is KAGVTQTPRYLIKTRGQQVTLSCSPISGHRSVSWYQQTPGQGLQFLFEYFSETQRNKGNFPGRFSGRQFSNSRSEMNVSTLELGDSALYLCASSFGRGQSEYEQYFGPGTRLTVT.

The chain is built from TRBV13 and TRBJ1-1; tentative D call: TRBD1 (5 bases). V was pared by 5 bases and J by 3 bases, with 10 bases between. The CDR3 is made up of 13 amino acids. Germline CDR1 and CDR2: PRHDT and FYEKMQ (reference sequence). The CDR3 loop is CASSHDRDTEAFF. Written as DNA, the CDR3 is TGTGCCAGCAGCCACGACAGAGACACTGAAGCTTTCTTT.

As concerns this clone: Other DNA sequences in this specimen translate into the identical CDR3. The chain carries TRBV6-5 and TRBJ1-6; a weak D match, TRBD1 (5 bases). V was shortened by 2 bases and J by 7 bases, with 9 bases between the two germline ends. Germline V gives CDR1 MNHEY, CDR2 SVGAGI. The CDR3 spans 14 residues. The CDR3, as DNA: TGTGCCAGCAGTTACGGTGGGACCAATTCACCCCTCCACTTT. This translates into CASSYGGTNSPLHF.

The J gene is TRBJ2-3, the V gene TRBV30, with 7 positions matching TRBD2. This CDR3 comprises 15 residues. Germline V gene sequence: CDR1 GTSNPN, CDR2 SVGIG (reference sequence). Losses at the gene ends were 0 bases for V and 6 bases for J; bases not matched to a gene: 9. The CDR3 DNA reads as TGTGCCTGGAGTGTAACGGGGTGGGAGGGCGATACGCAGTATTTT. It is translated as CAWSVTGWEGDTQYF.

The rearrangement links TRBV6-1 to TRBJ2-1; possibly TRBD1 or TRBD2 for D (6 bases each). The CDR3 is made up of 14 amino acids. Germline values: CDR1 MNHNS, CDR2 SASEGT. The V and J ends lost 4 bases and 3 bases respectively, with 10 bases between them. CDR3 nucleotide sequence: TGTGCCAGCAGTGCGGGGGCGAACTACAATGAGCAGTTCTTC. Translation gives CASSAGANYNEQFF.